This T cell receptor beta chain was recorded in a study of blood T cell repertoires in COVID-19. TCRdb keeps only in-frame clones here, not all; method: immunoSEQ multiplex PCR. Of around 280,000 clones in the sample, around nine tenths were seen once. Germline V lookup: CDR1 LGHNA, CDR2 YNFKEQ. The CDR3 length is 14 residues. Trimming stripped 0 bases from V and 5 bases from J, with 10 bases between. Researchers sorted participants into cohorts using their self-reported clinical history. The genes are TRBV4-2 and TRBJ1-2; no definite D call. This clonotype was obtained from a woman aged 40-49 years who had recovered from COVID-19. The sequenced sample was PBMCs or T cells enriched from blood (not recorded which). CDR3 amino acids: CASSQEGRGYGYTF. The CDR3 DNA reads TGTGCCAGCAGCCAAGAGGGCAGAGGGTATGGCTACACCTTC.